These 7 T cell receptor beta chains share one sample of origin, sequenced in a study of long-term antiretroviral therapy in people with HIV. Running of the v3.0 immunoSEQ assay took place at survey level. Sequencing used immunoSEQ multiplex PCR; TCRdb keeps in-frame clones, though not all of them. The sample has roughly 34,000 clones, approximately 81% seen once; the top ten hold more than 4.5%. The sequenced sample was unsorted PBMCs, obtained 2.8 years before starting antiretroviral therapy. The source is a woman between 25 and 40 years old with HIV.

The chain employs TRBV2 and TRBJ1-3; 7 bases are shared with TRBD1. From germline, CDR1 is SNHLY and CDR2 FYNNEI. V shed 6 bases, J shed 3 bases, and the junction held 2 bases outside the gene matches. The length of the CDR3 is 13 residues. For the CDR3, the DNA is TGTGCCAGCAGAAACAGGGGTGGAAACACCATATATTTT. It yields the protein CASRNRGGNTIYF.

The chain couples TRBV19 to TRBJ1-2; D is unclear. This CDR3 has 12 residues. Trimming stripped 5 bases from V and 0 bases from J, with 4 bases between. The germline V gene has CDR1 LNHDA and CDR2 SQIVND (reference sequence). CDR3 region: CASSQANYGYTF. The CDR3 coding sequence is TGTGCCAGTAGTCAAGCTAACTATGGCTACACCTTC.

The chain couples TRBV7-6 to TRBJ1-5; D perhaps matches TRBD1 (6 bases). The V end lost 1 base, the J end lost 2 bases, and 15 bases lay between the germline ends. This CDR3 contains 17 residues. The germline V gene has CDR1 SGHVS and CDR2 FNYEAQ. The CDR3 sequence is CASSLVGPGDGNQPQHF. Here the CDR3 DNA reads TGTGCCAGCAGCTTAGTGGGGCCAGGGGATGGCAATCAGCCCCAGCATTTT.

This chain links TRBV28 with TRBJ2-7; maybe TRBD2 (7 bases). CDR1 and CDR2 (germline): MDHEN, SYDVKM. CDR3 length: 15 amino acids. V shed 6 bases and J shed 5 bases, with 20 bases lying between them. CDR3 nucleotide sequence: TGTGCCAGCAGCTCAGGACAGCGCCGGGAGGACGAGCAGTACTTC. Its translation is CASSSGQRREDEQYF.

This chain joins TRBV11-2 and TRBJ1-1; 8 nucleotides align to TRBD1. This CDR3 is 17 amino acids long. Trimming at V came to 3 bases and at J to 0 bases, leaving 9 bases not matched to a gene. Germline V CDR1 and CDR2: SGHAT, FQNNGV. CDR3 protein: CASSFPRGQLMNTEAFF. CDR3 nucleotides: TGTGCCAGCAGCTTCCCCAGGGGGCAGCTGATGAACACTGAAGCTTTCTTT.

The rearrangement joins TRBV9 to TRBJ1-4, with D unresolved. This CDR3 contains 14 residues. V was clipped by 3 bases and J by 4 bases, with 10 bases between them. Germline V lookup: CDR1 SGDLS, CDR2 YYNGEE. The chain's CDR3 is CASSAERGNEKLFF. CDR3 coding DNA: TGTGCCAGCAGCGCTGAACGGGGTAATGAAAAACTGTTTTTT.

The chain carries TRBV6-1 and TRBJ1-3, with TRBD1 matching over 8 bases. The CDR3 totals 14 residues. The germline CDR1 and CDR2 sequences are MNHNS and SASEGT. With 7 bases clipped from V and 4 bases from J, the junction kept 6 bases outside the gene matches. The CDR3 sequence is CASKETGVGNTIYF. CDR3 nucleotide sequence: TGTGCCAGCAAGGAGACAGGGGTCGGAAACACCATATATTTT.